Listed here are 22 T cell receptor beta chains from one sample, sequenced in a study of OX40 agonist ivuxolimab in advanced cancers. The repertoire was sequenced with immunoSEQ multiplex PCR; TCRdb's copy has only in-frame clones and lacks some. The data contain 83,000 or so clones, 65% to 85% of them singletons. The sample was CD4+ or CD8+ T cells sorted from blood, taken in a trial of the OX40 agonist ivuxolimab. These receptors all come from an adult with an advanced solid tumor such as melanoma, head and neck, liver or kidney cancer.

The chain links TRBV7-8 to TRBJ2-2, with no clear D. Looked up from germline, CDR1 is SGHVS and CDR2 is FQNEAQ. This CDR3 is 15 amino acids long. Trimming stripped 1 base from V and 0 bases from J, with 6 bases between. The CDR3 DNA follows: TGTGCCAGCAGCTTAGGGGCCACGAACACCGGGGAGCTGTTTTTT. It is translated as CASSLGATNTGELFF. Looking up the rest from reference TRBV7-8 and TRBJ2-2 gives the full variable domain: GAGVSQSPRYKVAKRGQDVALRCDPISGHVSLFWYQQALGQGPEFLTYFQNEAQLDKSGLPSDRFFAERPEGSVSTLKIQRTQQEDSAVYLCASSLGATNTGELFFGEGSRLTVL.

This chain links TRBV12-5 with TRBJ2-3; either TRBD1 or TRBD2 may fit D (5 bases each). CDR3 length: 13 amino acids. CDR1 is LGHNT and CDR2 is FRNRAP in the germline V gene. The ends were cut back, 4 bases at V and 6 bases at J, with 11 bases in the middle. CDR3 nucleotides: TGTGCTAGTGGTTCCCCCGGGGCGGATACGCAGTATTTT. It codes for CASGSPGADTQYF.

J is TRBJ2-5 and V is TRBV7-3; TRBD2 matches 12 bases. J lost 4 bases, V lost 2 bases, and 8 bases had no gene match. Per germline, CDR1 SGHTA and CDR2 FQGTGA. This CDR3 is built from 17 residues. This CDR3 reads CASSLGASGGAVETQYF. The DNA for the CDR3 is TGTGCCAGCAGCTTAGGAGCTAGCGGGGGGGCCGTAGAGACCCAGTACTTC. The whole variable domain, filled in from reference TRBV7-3 and TRBJ2-5, reads GAGVSQTPSNKVTEKGKYVELRCDPISGHTALYWYRQSLGQGPEFLIYFQGTGAADDSGLPNDRFFAVRPEGSVSTLKIQRTERGDSAVYLCASSLGASGGAVETQYFGPGTRLLVL.

This sequence joins TRBV7-2 and TRBJ1-4; 9 nucleotides align to TRBD1. This CDR3 is 14 amino acids long. V was pared by 6 bases and J by 7 bases, with 6 bases of the junction left unmatched. Germline V gene sequence: CDR1 SGHTA, CDR2 FQGNSA. CDR3 sequence (DNA): TGTGCCAGCAGGGACAGGGGAATAAGTGAAAAACTGTTTTTT. Encoded protein: CASRDRGISEKLFF.

The chain carries TRBV5-6 and TRBJ1-2; 7 nucleotides match TRBD1. V was pared by 6 bases and J by 2 bases, with 4 bases of the junction left unmatched. The CDR3 has 13 amino acids. Germline V gives CDR1 SGHDT, CDR2 YYEEEE. DNA of the CDR3: TGTGCCAGCAAACCAGGGGGAAACTATGGCTACACCTTC. It is translated as CASKPGGNYGYTF.

The chain is built from TRBV7-9 and TRBJ1-2, with D maybe TRBD1 (5 bases). From germline, CDR1 is SEHNR and CDR2 FQNEAQ (reference sequence). The CDR3 has 16 residues. V was cut by 4 bases and J by 1 base, with 16 bases left in between. CDR3 DNA sequence: TGTGCCAGCAGCTCCGGGACCTCTACCGATAACTATGGCTACACCTTC. Encoded protein: CASSSGTSTDNYGYTF.

V gene TRBV4-2 combines with J gene TRBJ2-1; D possibly uses TRBD1 or TRBD2 (5 bases each). Per germline, CDR1 LGHNA and CDR2 YNFKEQ. Deletions cut 0 bases from V and 8 bases from J, with 14 bases between. The CDR3 covers 15 residues. The CDR3 coding sequence is TGTGCCAGCAGCCAAGATGTTCCCGGGGACGATGAGCAGTTCTTC. It codes for CASSQDVPGDDEQFF.

The rearrangement joins TRBV7-2 to TRBJ2-1, with D perhaps TRBD1 (6 bases). The CDR3 consists of 15 residues. Deletions cut 7 bases from V and 0 bases from J, with 13 bases between. Germline CDR1 and CDR2: SGHTA and FQGNSA. Here the CDR3 reads CASKTGPSSYNEQFF. As DNA, the CDR3 is TGTGCCAGCAAAACAGGGCCTAGCTCCTACAATGAGCAGTTCTTC.

The chain's CDR3 is CASRAGQGDTGELFF. The CDR3, as DNA: TGTGCCAGCAGGGCCGGACAGGGCGACACCGGGGAGCTGTTTTTT. The chain is built from TRBV2 and TRBJ2-2; TRBD1 matches 8 bases. Looked up from germline, CDR1 is SNHLY and CDR2 is FYNNEI. The CDR3 totals 15 residues. V trimming: 6 bases; J trimming: 3 bases; junction bases outside the gene matches: 6.

V and J are TRBV5-8 and TRBJ1-4; D is ambiguous. The V and J ends lost 2 bases and 6 bases respectively, with 20 bases between them. This CDR3 spans 17 amino acids. Germline lookup yields CDR1 SGHTS and CDR2 YDEGEE. CDR3 protein: CASSFRHSGSQDEKLFF. In nucleotides, the CDR3 is TGTGCCAGCAGCTTTCGTCACTCGGGGTCTCAGGATGAAAAACTGTTTTTT.

The V call is TRBV5-8, the J call TRBJ2-7, with D maybe TRBD2 (5 bases). The V end lost 2 bases, the J end lost 2 bases, and 5 bases lay between the germline ends. Germline lookup yields CDR1 SGHTS and CDR2 YDEGEE. This CDR3 has 12 residues. This CDR3 reads CASSFGTYEQYF. CDR3 DNA sequence: TGTGCCAGCAGCTTCGGGACCTACGAGCAGTACTTC.

The V call is TRBV19, the J call TRBJ1-5; maybe TRBD1 (5 bases). CDR3 size: 14 residues. CDR1 and CDR2 (germline): LNHDA, SQIVND (reference sequence). Trimming cost V 1 base and J 6 bases, with 10 bases left between them. In nucleotides, the CDR3 is TGTGCCAGTAGTATAGGGGGGAACGGTCAGCCCCAGCATTTT. It codes for CASSIGGNGQPQHF.

The chain couples TRBV5-1 to TRBJ2-1, with 8 bases aligning to TRBD2. The CDR3 loop spans 14 amino acids. The germline V gene has CDR1 SGHRS and CDR2 YFSETQ. J was trimmed by 6 bases and V by 3 bases; bases with no gene match: 5. CDR3 sequence (DNA): TGCGCCAGCAGCTCGGGACTAGATCTCAATGAGCAGTTCTTC. Its translation: CASSSGLDLNEQFF. The variable domain in full, with the rest retrieved from reference TRBV5-1 and TRBJ2-1, is KAGVTQTPRYLIKTRGQQVTLSCSPISGHRSVSWYQQTPGQGLQFLFEYFSETQRNKGNFPGRFSGRQFSNSRSEMNVSTLELGDSALYLCASSSGLDLNEQFFGPGTRLTVL.

The rearrangement joins TRBV5-1 to TRBJ2-1; D is undetermined. From germline, CDR1 is SGHRS and CDR2 YFSETQ. This CDR3 has 13 amino acids. Trimming stripped 0 bases from V and 10 bases from J, with 11 bases between. The CDR3 region is CASSLALTVEQFF. The CDR3 coding sequence is TGCGCCAGCAGCTTGGCCCTTACAGTGGAGCAGTTCTTC.

This clone qualifies as medium-sized. The chain has TRBV6-1 and TRBJ2-5, with D hard to call. The CDR3 runs to 16 residues. V lost 2 bases and J 1 base, leaving 14 bases between the germline ends. Germline loops: CDR1 MNHNS, CDR2 SASEGT. The DNA for the CDR3 is TGTGCCAGCAGTGAATATTTGGGGATATTCCAAGAGACCCAGTACTTC. Its translation: CASSEYLGIFQETQYF.

This chain joins TRBV7-9 and TRBJ1-5; 11 bases are shared with TRBD1. Germline-derived CDR1 and CDR2 are SEHNR and FQNEAQ (reference sequence). This CDR3 contains 15 residues. Unmatched junction bases numbered 1, after V lost 3 bases and J lost 3 bases. The CDR3: CASSLGQGVNQPQHF. CDR3 DNA: TGTGCCAGCAGCTTGGGACAGGGGGTCAATCAGCCCCAGCATTTT. The entire variable domain, with the rest obtained from reference TRBV7-9 and TRBJ1-5, is as follows: DTGVSQNPRHKITKRGQNVTFRCDPISEHNRLYWYRQTLGQGPEFLTYFQNEAQLEKSRLLSDRFSAERPKGSFSTLEIQRTEQGDSAMYLCASSLGQGVNQPQHFGDGTRLSIL.

This chain uses TRBV5-4 with TRBJ2-1; 13 bases agree with TRBD2. The trim removed 4 bases at V and 9 bases at J, leaving 7 bases unmatched. The germline V gene encodes CDR1 SGHNT and CDR2 YYREEE (reference sequence). This CDR3 spans 15 amino acids. The CDR3 nucleotides read TGTGCCAGCAGCACCACTAGCGGGGGGGTTTCTGAGCAGTTCTTC. It encodes CASSTTSGGVSEQFF.

This chain links TRBV4-3 with TRBJ2-3; 13 bases are shared with TRBD2. The CDR3 loop spans 18 amino acids. Germline assignment: CDR1 LGHNA and CDR2 YSLEER. V trimming: 4 bases; J trimming: 6 bases; junction bases outside the gene matches: 13. The chain's CDR3 is CASSRTLTSGRAEDTQYF. The DNA of the CDR3 is TGCGCCAGCAGCCGAACCCTTACTAGCGGGAGGGCCGAGGATACGCAGTATTTT.

The rearrangement links TRBV7-3 to TRBJ2-3; D uncertain. The germline V and J ends were trimmed by 8 bases and 0 bases, with 6 bases remaining between them. CDR1 and CDR2 (germline): SGHTA, FQGTGA. The CDR3 runs 12 residues. The CDR3 DNA follows: TGTGCCAGCGGATTCAGCACAGATACGCAGTATTTT. Encoded protein: CASGFSTDTQYF.

A single count supports this clone. This sequence joins TRBV15 and TRBJ1-3; D not resolved. CDR3 length: 14 residues. CDR1 and CDR2 from the germline V gene are LNHNV and YYDKDF (reference sequence). Between the trimmed V and J ends, which lost 0 bases and 4 bases, there was a span of 7 bases. The CDR3 DNA is TGTGCCACCAGCAGAGATGCGTACGGAAACACCATATATTTT. It codes for CATSRDAYGNTIYF. The full variable domain, with the rest looked up from reference TRBV15 and TRBJ1-3, is DAMVIQNPRYQVTQFGKPVTLSCSQTLNHNVMYWYQQKSSQAPKLLFHYYDKDFNNEADTPDNFQSRRPNTSFCFLDIRSPGLGDTAMYLCATSRDAYGNTIYFGEGSWLTVV.

The chain is built from TRBV6-5 and TRBJ1-6; 7 nucleotides agree with TRBD1. This CDR3 is 15 amino acids long. Germline V CDR1 and CDR2: MNHEY, SVGAGI. J lost 6 bases, V lost 2 bases, and 4 bases had no gene match. For the CDR3, the DNA is TGTGCCAGCAGTTACCAAGGACAGGCTAATTCACCCCTCCACTTT. Protein product: CASSYQGQANSPLHF.

The rearrangement joins TRBV29-1 to TRBJ2-1, with 7 bases fitting TRBD1. V shed 6 bases, J shed 9 bases, and the junction held 17 bases outside the gene matches. The CDR3 totals 15 residues. CDR1 is SQVTM, CDR2 ANQGSEA, per germline. Written as DNA, the CDR3 is TGCAGCGTCCGTAGGGACAGCGGCGTGACGGGTGAGCAGTTCTTC. It codes for CSVRRDSGVTGEQFF.